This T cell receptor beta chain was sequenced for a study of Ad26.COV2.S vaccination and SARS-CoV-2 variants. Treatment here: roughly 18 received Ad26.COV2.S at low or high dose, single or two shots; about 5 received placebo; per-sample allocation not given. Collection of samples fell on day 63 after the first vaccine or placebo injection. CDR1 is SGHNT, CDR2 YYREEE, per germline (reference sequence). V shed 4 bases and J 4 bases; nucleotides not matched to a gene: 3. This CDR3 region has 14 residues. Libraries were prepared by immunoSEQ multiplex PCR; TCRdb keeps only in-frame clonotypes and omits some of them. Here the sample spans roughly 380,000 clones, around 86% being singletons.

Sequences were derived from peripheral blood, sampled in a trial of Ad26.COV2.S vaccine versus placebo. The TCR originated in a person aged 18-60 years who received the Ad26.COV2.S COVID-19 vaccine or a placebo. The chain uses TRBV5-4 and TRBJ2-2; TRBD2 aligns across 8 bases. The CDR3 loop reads CASSPGGGTGELFF. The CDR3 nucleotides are TGTGCCAGCAGCCCGGGGGGGGGCACCGGGGAGCTGTTTTTT.